Listed below are T cell receptor beta chains from one sample, sequenced in a study of monozygotic twins with inflammatory bowel disease. From the 5' RACE reads, TCRdb lists one entry per CDR3 protein and no DNA. The sample table includes around 400,000 distinct CDR3 sequences. Sequenced: blood. All receptors derive from a human donor with ulcerative colitis or Crohn's disease, or a healthy co-twin of an affected twin (not recorded which). Each CDR3 is given with its conserved first and last residue.

v_call: TRBV6-1
j_call: TRBJ2-7
cdr3_aa: CASWDRNIGGQYF

v_call: TRBV4-1
j_call: TRBJ1-5
cdr3_aa: CASSQDTGVSQPQHF

v_call: TRBV12-3/TRBV12-4
j_call: TRBJ1-1
cdr3_aa: CASSLADLLNTEAFF

v_call: TRBV7-9
j_call: TRBJ2-2
cdr3_aa: CASQAGTWNTGELFF

v_call: TRBV6-2/TRBV6-3
j_call: TRBJ2-7
cdr3_aa: CASNLPVDRAEQYF

v_call: TRBV5-4
j_call: TRBJ2-7
cdr3_aa: CASSLDRGSGYEQYF

v_call: TRBV4-1
j_call: TRBJ1-2
cdr3_aa: CASSQVEGSYGYTF

v_call: TRBV3-1
j_call: TRBJ2-7
cdr3_aa: CASSQDQTGSSEQYF

v_call: TRBV4-3
j_call: TRBJ2-1
cdr3_aa: CASSQGGRGYNEQFF

v_call: TRBV7-2
j_call: TRBJ2-7
cdr3_aa: CASSLAVTGLYEQYF

v_call: TRBV7-2
j_call: TRBJ2-7
cdr3_aa: CASSWGYSYEQYF

v_call: TRBV7-2
j_call: TRBJ2-7
cdr3_aa: CASSVGPGPSYEQYF

v_call: TRBV19
j_call: TRBJ2-5
cdr3_aa: CASSGLAGQETQYF

v_call: TRBV12-3/TRBV12-4
j_call: TRBJ1-2
cdr3_aa: CASSPDTTGGYTF

v_call: TRBV3-1
j_call: TRBJ1-3
cdr3_aa: CASSQRDGSGNTIYF

v_call: TRBV27
j_call: TRBJ2-7
cdr3_aa: CASSLADREFHEQYF

v_call: TRBV20-1
j_call: TRBJ1-6
cdr3_aa: CSARTAPYNSPLHF

v_call: TRBV20-1
j_call: TRBJ2-7
cdr3_aa: CSARDRSPYEQYF

v_call: TRBV11-3
j_call: TRBJ2-5
cdr3_aa: CASSSRGGETQYF

v_call: TRBV7-2
j_call: TRBJ2-2
cdr3_aa: CASSLGLALDTGELFF

v_call: TRBV3-1
j_call: TRBJ2-7
cdr3_aa: CASSQGLEQYF

v_call: TRBV4-1
j_call: TRBJ2-2
cdr3_aa: CASSQTNRGARTGELFF

v_call: TRBV11-2
j_call: TRBJ2-2
cdr3_aa: CASTVPSGLTGELFF

v_call: TRBV6-1
j_call: TRBJ2-5
cdr3_aa: CASKLAGGKTQYF

v_call: TRBV15
j_call: TRBJ2-5
cdr3_aa: CATRGGVYQETQYF

v_call: TRBV28
j_call: TRBJ2-7
cdr3_aa: CASTRDTYEQYF

v_call: TRBV27
j_call: TRBJ2-1
cdr3_aa: CASSYRGGEQFF

v_call: TRBV7-9
j_call: TRBJ2-7
cdr3_aa: CASGVIPGEQYF

v_call: TRBV28
j_call: TRBJ1-5
cdr3_aa: CASSTLGAGFNQPQHF

v_call: TRBV30
j_call: TRBJ2-7
cdr3_aa: CAWSLTGLAVYYEQYF

v_call: TRBV4-3
j_call: TRBJ2-3
cdr3_aa: CASSQVAADTQYF